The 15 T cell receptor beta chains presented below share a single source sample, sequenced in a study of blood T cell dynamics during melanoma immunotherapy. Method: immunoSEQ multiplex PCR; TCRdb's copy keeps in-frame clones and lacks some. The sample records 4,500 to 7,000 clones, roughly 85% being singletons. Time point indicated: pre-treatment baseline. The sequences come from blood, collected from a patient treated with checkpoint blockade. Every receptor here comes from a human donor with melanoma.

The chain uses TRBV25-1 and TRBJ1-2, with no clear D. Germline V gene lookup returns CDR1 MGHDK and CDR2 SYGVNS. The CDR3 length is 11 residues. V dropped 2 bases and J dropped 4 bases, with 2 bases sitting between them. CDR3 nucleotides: TGTGCCAGCAGTGAACGCTATGGCTACACCTTC. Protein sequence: CASSERYGYTF.

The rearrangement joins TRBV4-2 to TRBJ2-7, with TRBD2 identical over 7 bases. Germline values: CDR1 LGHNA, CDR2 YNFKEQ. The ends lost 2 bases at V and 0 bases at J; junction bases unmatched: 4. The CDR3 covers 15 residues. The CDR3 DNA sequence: TGTGCCAGCAGCCAAATCAGCGGGGACTCCTACGAGCAGTACTTC. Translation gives CASSQISGDSYEQYF.

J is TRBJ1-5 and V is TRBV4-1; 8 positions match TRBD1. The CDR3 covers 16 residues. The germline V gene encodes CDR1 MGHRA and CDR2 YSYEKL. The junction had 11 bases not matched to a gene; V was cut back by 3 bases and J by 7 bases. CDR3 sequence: CASSHPGQGVEQPQHF. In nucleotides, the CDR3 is TGCGCCAGCAGCCACCCTGGACAGGGAGTGGAACAGCCCCAGCATTTT.

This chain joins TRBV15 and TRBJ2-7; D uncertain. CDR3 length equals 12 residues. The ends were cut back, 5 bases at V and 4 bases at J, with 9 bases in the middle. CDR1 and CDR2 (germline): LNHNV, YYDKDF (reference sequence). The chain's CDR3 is CATSQTEYEQYF. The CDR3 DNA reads TGTGCCACCAGCCAAACAGAGTACGAGCAGTACTTC. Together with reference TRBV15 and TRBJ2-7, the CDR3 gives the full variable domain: DAMVIQNPRYQVTQFGKPVTLSCSQTLNHNVMYWYQQKSSQAPKLLFHYYDKDFNNEADTPDNFQSRRPNTSFCFLDIRSPGLGDTAMYLCATSQTEYEQYFGPGTRLTVT.

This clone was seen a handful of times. The CDR3 sequence: CASSLRQGMQPQHF. Here the CDR3 DNA reads TGTGCCAGCAGTCTACGACAGGGGATGCAGCCCCAGCATTTT. The chain carries TRBV6-6 and TRBJ1-5; 8 bases fit TRBD1. Trimming at V came to 5 bases and at J to 7 bases, leaving 7 bases not matched to a gene. Germline CDR1 MNHNY, CDR2 SVGAGI (reference sequence). The CDR3 has 14 amino acids.

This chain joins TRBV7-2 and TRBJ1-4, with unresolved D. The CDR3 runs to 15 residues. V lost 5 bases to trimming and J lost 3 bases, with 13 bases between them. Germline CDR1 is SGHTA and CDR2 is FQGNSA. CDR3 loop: CASSDGPPPNEKLFF. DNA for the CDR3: TGTGCCAGCAGCGATGGACCCCCCCCTAATGAAAAACTGTTTTTT.

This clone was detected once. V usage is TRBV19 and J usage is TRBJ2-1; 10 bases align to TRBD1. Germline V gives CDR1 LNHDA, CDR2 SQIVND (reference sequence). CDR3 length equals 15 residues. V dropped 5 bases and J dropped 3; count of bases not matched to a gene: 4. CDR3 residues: CASSWGDRGYNEQFF. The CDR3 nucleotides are TGTGCCAGTAGTTGGGGGGACAGGGGCTACAATGAGCAGTTCTTC.

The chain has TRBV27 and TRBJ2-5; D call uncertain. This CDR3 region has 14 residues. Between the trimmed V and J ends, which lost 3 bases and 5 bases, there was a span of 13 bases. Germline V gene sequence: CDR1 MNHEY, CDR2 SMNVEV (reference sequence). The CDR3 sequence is CASSLRGRVETQYF. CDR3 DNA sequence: TGTGCCAGCAGTTTGAGAGGAAGGGTGGAGACCCAGTACTTC.

CDR3 coding DNA: TGTGCCAGCAGCTTAGCGCCAGGGAGCTCCTACGAGCAGTACTTC. This sequence encodes CASSLAPGSSYEQYF. The V gene is TRBV11-3, the J gene TRBJ2-7; possibly TRBD1 or TRBD2 for D (5 bases each). V dropped 1 base and J dropped 0 bases, with 10 bases sitting between them. The CDR3 totals 15 residues. Germline assignment: CDR1 SGHNT and CDR2 YENEEA.

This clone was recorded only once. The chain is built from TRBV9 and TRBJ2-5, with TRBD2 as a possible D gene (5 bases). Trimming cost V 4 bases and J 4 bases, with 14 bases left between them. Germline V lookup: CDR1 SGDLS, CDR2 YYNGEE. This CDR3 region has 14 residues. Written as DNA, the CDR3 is TGTGCCAGCAGCCCAGCTGATGCGGGAGAGACCCAGTACTTC. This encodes CASSPADAGETQYF.

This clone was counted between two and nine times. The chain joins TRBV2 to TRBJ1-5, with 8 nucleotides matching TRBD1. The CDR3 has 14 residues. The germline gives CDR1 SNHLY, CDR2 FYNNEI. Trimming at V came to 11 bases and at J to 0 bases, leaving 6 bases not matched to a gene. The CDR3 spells CALTGGYSNQPQHF. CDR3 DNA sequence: TGTGCCTTAACAGGGGGATATAGCAATCAGCCCCAGCATTTT.

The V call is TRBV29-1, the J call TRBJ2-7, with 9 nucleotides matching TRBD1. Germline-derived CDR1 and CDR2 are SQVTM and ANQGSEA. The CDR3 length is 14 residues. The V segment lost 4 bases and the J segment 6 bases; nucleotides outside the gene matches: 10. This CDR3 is CSVAPGQGYREQYF. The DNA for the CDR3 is TGCAGCGTTGCCCCGGGACAGGGATATCGCGAGCAGTACTTC.

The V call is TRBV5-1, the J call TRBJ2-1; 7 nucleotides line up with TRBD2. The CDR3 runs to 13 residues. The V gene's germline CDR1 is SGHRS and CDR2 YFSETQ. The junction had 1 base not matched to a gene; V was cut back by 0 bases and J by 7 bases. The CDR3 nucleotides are TGCGCCAGCAGCTTGGAGGGAGGGAATGAGCAGTTCTTC. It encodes CASSLEGGNEQFF.

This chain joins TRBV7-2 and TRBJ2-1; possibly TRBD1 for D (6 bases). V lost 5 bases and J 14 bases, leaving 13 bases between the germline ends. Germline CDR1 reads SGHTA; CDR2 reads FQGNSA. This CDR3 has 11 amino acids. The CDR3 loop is CASSLGQPKFF. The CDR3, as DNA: TGTGCCAGCAGCCTCGGACAGCCAAAGTTCTTC.

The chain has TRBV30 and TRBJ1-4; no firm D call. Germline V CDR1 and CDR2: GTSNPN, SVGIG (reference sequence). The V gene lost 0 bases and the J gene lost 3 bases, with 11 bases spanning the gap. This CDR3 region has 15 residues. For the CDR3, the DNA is TGTGCCTGGAGTGTACAAGGTGGAGCTAATGAAAAACTGTTTTTT. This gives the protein CAWSVQGGANEKLFF.